This T cell receptor beta chain came from a study of blood T cell repertoires in COVID-19. As handled by the study authors: Nucleated cell counts were estimated from reference gene primer amplification. TCRdb's copy holds only in-frame clones and misses some; the assay was immunoSEQ multiplex PCR. D and trimming were read from the DNA, whereas the V and J calls and clone size are those reported in that table. The data contain more than 250,000 clones, roughly 90% of them singletons. CDR1 and CDR2 (germline): SGDLS, YYNGEE. The CDR3 spans 17 residues. The V and J ends lost 3 bases and 2 bases, in that order; junction bases with no gene match: 8.

The receptor was isolated from a young man who had recovered from COVID-19. Sequencing input: peripheral blood. The chain uses TRBV9 and TRBJ1-3, with TRBD1 matching over 10 bases. The CDR3: CASSAPWGTGAGNTIYF. CDR3 sequence (DNA): TGTGCCAGCAGCGCACCGTGGGGGACAGGGGCTGGAAACACCATATATTTT.